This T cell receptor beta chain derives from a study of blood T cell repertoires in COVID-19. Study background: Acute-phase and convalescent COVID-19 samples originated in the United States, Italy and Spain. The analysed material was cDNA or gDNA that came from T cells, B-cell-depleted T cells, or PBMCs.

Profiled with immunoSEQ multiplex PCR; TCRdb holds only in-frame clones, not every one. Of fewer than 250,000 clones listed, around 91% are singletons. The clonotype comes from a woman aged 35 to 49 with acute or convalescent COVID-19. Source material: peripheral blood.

CDR3 DNA: TGTGCCAGCAGTTTTTTAAGACTAGCGGGGAGGACCGGGGAGCTGTTTTTT. Protein product: CASSFLRLAGRTGELFF. The chain has TRBV27 and TRBJ2-2; 11 bases align to TRBD2. CDR1 MNHEY and CDR2 SMNVEV come from the germline V gene (reference sequence). The CDR3 loop spans 17 amino acids. Trimming took 3 bases from V and 5 from J; bases not matched to a gene: 8.